This entry is about one TCR beta chain. The data were obtained in a study of control samples from healthy donors and cancer patients. Assay: immunoSEQ multiplex PCR; the TCRdb copy retains only in-frame clones and omits some. The profile shows more than 95,000 clones, approximately 93% of them singletons. CDR3 size: 17 residues. Trimming took 5 bases from V and 0 from J, leaving 17 bases between them. Germline V gene sequence: CDR1 SGHVS, CDR2 FNYEAQ. This TCR derives from a man aged 25 to 40 in good health. Sequences were obtained from blood. The chain has TRBV7-6 and TRBJ2-1; no clear D. CDR3 in amino acids: CASSVGVGRDSYNEQFF. The CDR3 nucleotides read TGTGCCAGCAGCGTAGGAGTCGGTAGGGACTCCTACAATGAGCAGTTCTTC.